Ten or more counts support the clone carrying this TCR beta chain. Its cognate antigen is unknown. This specimen belongs to a study of regulatory T cells in long-lasting Graves disease. The ends lost 1 base at V and 9 bases at J; junction bases unmatched: 5. The CDR3 runs 14 residues. From germline, CDR1 is LGHDT and CDR2 YNNKEL (reference sequence). CDR3 regions were amplified by Arm-PCR using iRepertoire HTBI primers to build TCR beta libraries. MiXCR, applied by TCRdb to the multiplex PCR reads, yields one record per CDR3 protein. The sample contains about 430,000 distinct CDR3 sequences, 15% of which appear only once. Findings and limits, study-wide: Patients with persistent disease shared under 3,500 public clonotypes, outpacing the roughly 1,000 shared by new patients.

Documented time point: newly diagnosed GD, antithyroid drugs for less than 3 months. After RNA was extracted from PBMCs, the TCR library was made from it. The collection involved drawing 8 to 9 milliliters of peripheral blood into EDTA tubes. This same sample was also part of a study on T cells in Graves' hyperthyroidism and ophthalmopathy. That paper adds: Uncontrolled infection, other autoimmune disease, pregnancy or lactation barred patients from enrollment. Most thyroid-expanded clonotypes above 0.001 were also found in blood.

The TCR comes from a woman aged 40 to 50 with Graves disease. Here the sequenced sample was peripheral blood mononuclear cells (PBMCs), taken at new diagnosis, from a patient treated with antithyroid drugs. V is TRBV3-1 and J is TRBJ2-1; 8 nucleotides agree with TRBD2. DNA for the CDR3: TGTGCCAGCAGCCAAGGCGGGAGGCTGGGTGAGCAGTTCTTC. It translates to CASSQGGRLGEQFF.